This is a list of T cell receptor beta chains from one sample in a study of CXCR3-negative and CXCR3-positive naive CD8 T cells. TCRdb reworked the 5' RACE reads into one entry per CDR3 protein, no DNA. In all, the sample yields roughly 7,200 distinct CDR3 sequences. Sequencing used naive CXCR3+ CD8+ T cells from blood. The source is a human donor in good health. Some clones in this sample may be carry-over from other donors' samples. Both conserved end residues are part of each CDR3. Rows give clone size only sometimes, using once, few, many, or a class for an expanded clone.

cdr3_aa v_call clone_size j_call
CASSTGTGNEKLFF TRBV6-5 medium-sized TRBJ1-4
CASSYPGEQYF TRBV25-1 - TRBJ2-7
CASSQGVGPNEKLFF TRBV14 - TRBJ1-4
CASSLYGGNEAFF TRBV7-8 - TRBJ1-1
CASSHLGTGAYEQYF TRBV4-1 - TRBJ2-7
CASSAGLAANEQFF TRBV7-2 - TRBJ2-1
CASSEEDREQFF TRBV2 medium-sized TRBJ2-1
CASSLAGHLNTGELFF TRBV5-1 - TRBJ2-2
CASSQGTGTSGSYEQYF TRBV4-1 - TRBJ2-7
CASSLELETDDSPLHF TRBV5-1 - TRBJ1-6
CSVEWTDDLVSFHNEQFF TRBV29-1 medium-sized TRBJ2-1
CASSQDLRFGYTF TRBV3-1 medium-sized TRBJ1-2
CASKAWGNQPQHF TRBV12-3/TRBV12-4 - TRBJ1-5
CASSFPRDRENDTDTQYF TRBV28 - TRBJ2-3
CSVEGYSGLPTEAFF TRBV29-1 - TRBJ1-1
CASSFSGAYEQYF TRBV7-2 - TRBJ2-7
CASSEYRGENTEAFF TRBV25-1 medium-sized TRBJ1-1
CSVLRNEDTQYF TRBV29-1 medium-sized TRBJ2-3
CASSEALRETQYF TRBV10-1 medium-sized TRBJ2-5
CASSPPETYGYTF TRBV7-9 - TRBJ1-2
CASSYWPSGGLGEQFF TRBV6-5 - TRBJ2-1
CSAYRDNGNQPQHF TRBV20-1 medium-sized TRBJ1-5